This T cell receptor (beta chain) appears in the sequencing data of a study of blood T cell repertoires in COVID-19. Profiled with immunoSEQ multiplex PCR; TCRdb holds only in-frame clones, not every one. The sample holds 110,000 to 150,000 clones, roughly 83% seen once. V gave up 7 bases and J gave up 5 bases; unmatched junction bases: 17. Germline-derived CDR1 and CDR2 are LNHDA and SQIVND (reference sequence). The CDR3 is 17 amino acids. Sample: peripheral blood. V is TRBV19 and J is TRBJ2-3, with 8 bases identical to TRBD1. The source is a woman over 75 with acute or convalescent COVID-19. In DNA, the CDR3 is TGTGCCAGTATCAATAGGTATGCGGCAGGGGGCAGAGATACGCAGTATTTT. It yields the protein CASINRYAAGGRDTQYF.